This T cell receptor (beta chain) came from a study of cytomegalovirus exposure and HLA in healthy donors. General study results and limits: It was confirmed in vitro that a few of the CMV-associated chains were specific for CMV antigens.

As for this clone: Its antigen remains unknown.

With 60 Vbeta and 13 Jbeta primers, the PCR was carried out. Assay: immunoSEQ multiplex PCR; the TCRdb copy retains only in-frame clones and omits some. The repertoire includes around 120,000 clones, approximately 81% of them detected once, and 3.5% to 4.5% sits in the top ten. The V and J ends lost 8 bases and 1 base respectively, with 11 bases between them. Germline CDR1 SGHTA, CDR2 FQGNSA. The CDR3 is 14 residues long. The clonotype comes from a man aged 25-40 years in good health and CMV-seropositive. The chain joins TRBV7-2 to TRBJ1-4; D is perhaps TRBD1 (5 bases). The sequenced material came from PBMCs. CDR3 loop: CASPLTGTNEKLFF. DNA of the CDR3: TGTGCCAGCCCCCTTACAGGAACTAATGAAAAACTGTTTTTT.